These 4 T cell receptor beta chains were all obtained from the same sample, sequenced in a study of cytomegalovirus exposure and HLA in healthy donors. Assay: immunoSEQ multiplex PCR; the TCRdb copy retains only in-frame clones and omits some. Of roughly 300,000 clones in the sample, 87% are singletons; the top ten hold approximately 1.1%. The sequenced material came from PBMCs. These receptors were collected from a woman between 25 and 40 years old in good health and CMV-seropositive.

The chain is built from TRBV27 and TRBJ1-5; 7 bases agree with TRBD1. Germline V lookup: CDR1 MNHEY, CDR2 SMNVEV (reference sequence). The CDR3 has 16 residues. Unmatched junction bases numbered 6, after V lost 2 bases and J lost 2 bases. CDR3 protein: CASSLVGGDGNQPQHF. The CDR3 DNA reads as TGTGCCAGCAGTTTAGTAGGGGGCGACGGCAATCAGCCCCAGCATTTT.

This clone came up a few times. CDR3 residues: CASSSGRVDTGELFF. CDR3 in DNA: TGTGCCAGCAGTAGCGGGAGGGTGGACACCGGGGAGCTGTTTTTT. The gene calls are TRBV11-2 and TRBJ2-2, with TRBD2 matching over 11 bases. Per germline, CDR1 SGHAT and CDR2 FQNNGV. The CDR3 is 15 amino acids. V lost 6 bases, J lost 3 bases, and 3 bases stayed unmatched.

The rearrangement uses TRBV15 and TRBJ2-7, with no clear D. The germline CDR1 and CDR2 sequences are LNHNV and YYDKDF (reference sequence). V was clipped by 5 bases and J by 4 bases, with 18 bases between them. The CDR3 consists of 15 residues. The CDR3: CATSPRRAQLYEQYF. The CDR3 bases are TGTGCCACCAGCCCACGACGGGCGCAACTTTACGAGCAGTACTTC.

The chain uses TRBV13 and TRBJ1-5; D unclear. Germline CDR1 is PRHDT and CDR2 is FYEKMQ (reference sequence). V lost 4 bases to trimming and J lost 6 bases, with 7 bases between them. There are 12 residues in the CDR3. CDR3 loop: CASSSGRQPQHF. CDR3 nucleotides: TGTGCCAGCAGCTCAGGTCGTCAGCCCCAGCATTTT. The full variable domain, with the rest looked up from reference TRBV13 and TRBJ1-5, is AAGVIQSPRHLIKEKRETATLKCYPIPRHDTVYWYQQGPGQDPQFLISFYEKMQSDKGSIPDRFSAQQFSDYHSELNMSSLELGDSALYFCASSSGRQPQHFGDGTRLSIL.